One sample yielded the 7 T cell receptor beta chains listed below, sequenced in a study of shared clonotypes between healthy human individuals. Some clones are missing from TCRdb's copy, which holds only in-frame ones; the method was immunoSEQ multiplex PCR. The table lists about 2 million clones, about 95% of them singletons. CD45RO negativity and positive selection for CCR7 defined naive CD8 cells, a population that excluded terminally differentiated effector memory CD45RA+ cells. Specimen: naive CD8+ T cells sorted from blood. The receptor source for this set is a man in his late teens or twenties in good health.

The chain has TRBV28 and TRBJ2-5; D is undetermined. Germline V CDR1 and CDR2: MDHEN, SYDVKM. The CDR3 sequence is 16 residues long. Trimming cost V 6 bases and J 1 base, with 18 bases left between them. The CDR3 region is CASSSRVRHFQETQYF. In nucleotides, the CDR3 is TGTGCCAGCAGCTCCCGGGTGAGACATTTCCAAGAGACCCAGTACTTC.

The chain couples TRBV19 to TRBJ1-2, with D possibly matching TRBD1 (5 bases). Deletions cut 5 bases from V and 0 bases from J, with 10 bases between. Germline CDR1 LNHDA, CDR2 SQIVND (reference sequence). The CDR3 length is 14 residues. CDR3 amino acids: CASSLRGANYGYTF. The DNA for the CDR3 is TGTGCCAGTAGTTTGAGGGGCGCTAACTATGGCTACACCTTC.

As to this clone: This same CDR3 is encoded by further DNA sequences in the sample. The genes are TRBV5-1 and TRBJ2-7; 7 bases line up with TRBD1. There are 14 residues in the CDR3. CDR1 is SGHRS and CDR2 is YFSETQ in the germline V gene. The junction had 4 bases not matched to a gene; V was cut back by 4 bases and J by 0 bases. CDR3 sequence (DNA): TGCGCCAGCAGCCCCGGGGACAGCTCCTACGAGCAGTACTTC. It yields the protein CASSPGDSSYEQYF.

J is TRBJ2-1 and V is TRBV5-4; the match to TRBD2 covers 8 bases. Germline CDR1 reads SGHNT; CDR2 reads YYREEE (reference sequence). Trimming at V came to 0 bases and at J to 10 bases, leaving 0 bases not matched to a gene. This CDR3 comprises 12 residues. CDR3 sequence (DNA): TGTGCCAGCAGCTTGGGACTAGCGGAGCAGTTCTTC. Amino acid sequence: CASSLGLAEQFF.

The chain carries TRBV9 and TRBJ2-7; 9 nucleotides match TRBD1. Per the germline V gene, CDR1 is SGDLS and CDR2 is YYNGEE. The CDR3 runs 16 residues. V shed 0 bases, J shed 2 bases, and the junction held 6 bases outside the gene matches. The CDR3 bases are TGTGCCAGCAGCGTAGACGGGACAGGGAAAACCTACGAGCAGTACTTC. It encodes CASSVDGTGKTYEQYF.

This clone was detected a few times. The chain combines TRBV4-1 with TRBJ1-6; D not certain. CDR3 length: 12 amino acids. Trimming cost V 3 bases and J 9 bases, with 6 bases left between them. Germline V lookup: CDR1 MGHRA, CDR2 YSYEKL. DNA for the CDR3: TGCGCCAGCAGCCAGAACGGTTCACCCCTCCACTTT. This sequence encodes CASSQNGSPLHF.

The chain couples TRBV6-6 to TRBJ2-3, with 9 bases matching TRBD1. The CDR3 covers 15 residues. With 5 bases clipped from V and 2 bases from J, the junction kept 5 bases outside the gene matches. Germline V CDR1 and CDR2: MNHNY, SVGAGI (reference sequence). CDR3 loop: CASSVQGALTDTQYF. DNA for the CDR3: TGTGCCAGCAGTGTACAGGGGGCCCTCACAGATACGCAGTATTTT.